This T cell receptor beta chain came from a study of blood T cell repertoires in COVID-19. At the level of the study: The study drew acute and convalescent COVID-19 samples from the United States, Italy and Spain.

Trimming shortened V by 0 bases and J by 2 bases, and 9 bases separated the two germline ends. Germline V gene lookup returns CDR1 GTSNPN and CDR2 SVGIG (reference sequence). This CDR3 contains 14 residues. In the original processing: Amplifying reference gene primers gave estimates of nucleated cell counts. Assay: immunoSEQ multiplex PCR; the TCRdb copy retains only in-frame clones and omits some. The V and J calls and clone size were taken over from that table, and D and trimming were inferred from the DNA. The sample carries roughly 230,000 clones, around four fifths recorded once. The sample was peripheral blood. The J gene is TRBJ2-3, the V gene TRBV30, with a possible D match to TRBD2 (5 bases). The origin of this receptor is an older woman with active or convalescent COVID-19. In DNA form, the CDR3 reads TGTGCCTGGAGTGTAGTACTAGTCACAGATACGCAGTATTTT. Its protein product is CAWSVVLVTDTQYF.